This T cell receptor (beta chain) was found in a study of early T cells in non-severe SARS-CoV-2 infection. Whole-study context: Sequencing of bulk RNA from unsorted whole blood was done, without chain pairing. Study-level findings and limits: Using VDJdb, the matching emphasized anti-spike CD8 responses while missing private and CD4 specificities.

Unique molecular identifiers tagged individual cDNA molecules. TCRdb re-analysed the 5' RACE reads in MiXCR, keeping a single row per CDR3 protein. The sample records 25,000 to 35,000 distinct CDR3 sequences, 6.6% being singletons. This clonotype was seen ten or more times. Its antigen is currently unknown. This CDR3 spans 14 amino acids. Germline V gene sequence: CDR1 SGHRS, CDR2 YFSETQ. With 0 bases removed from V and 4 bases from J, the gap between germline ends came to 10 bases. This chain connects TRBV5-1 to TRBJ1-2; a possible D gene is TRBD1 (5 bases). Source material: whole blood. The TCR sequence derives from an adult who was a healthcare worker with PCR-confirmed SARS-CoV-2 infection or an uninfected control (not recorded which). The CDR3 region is CASSLDQGRYGYTF. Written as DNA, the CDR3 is TGCGCCAGCAGCTTGGACCAGGGTCGCTATGGCTACACCTTC. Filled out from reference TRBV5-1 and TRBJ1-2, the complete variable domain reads KAGVTQTPRYLIKTRGQQVTLSCSPISGHRSVSWYQQTPGQGLQFLFEYFSETQRNKGNFPGRFSGRQFSNSRSEMNVSTLELGDSALYLCASSLDQGRYGYTFGSGTRLTVV.